This T cell receptor beta chain originates from a study of T cells in Graves' hyperthyroidism and ophthalmopathy (dated by TCRdb to about 2019). At the level of the whole study: Peripheral blood was collected at initial diagnosis, before any treatment. In more than 5 Graves' hyperthyroidism patients, the study also compared T-cell repertoires from thyroid tissue with T-cell repertoires from blood. Once sampling was done, hyperthyroidism patients were given methimazole at a starting dose of 30 mg daily, whereas ophthalmopathy patients were given high-dose intravenous methylprednisolone. An independent validation cohort of about 20 hyperthyroidism patients and 17 patients who later progressed to ophthalmopathy tested prospective prediction of ophthalmopathy. The approximately 90 discovery patients were divided at random into training and test sets in a 7:3 ratio. According to the paper, TCR Vbeta CDR3 sequencing was carried out on about 140 peripheral blood samples, which came from about 45 ophthalmopathy, around 74 hyperthyroidism and about 17 progressor patients. To identify TCR V-J signatures that set the groups apart, the researchers used a discovery cohort of 90 to 100 patients, made up of 40 to 45 with Graves' ophthalmopathy and 57 with stable Graves' hyperthyroidism.

Beyond this particular receptor, the publication reports: A 13 V-J signature model separated ophthalmopathy from stable hyperthyroidism, with 87.88% sensitivity and 81.08% specificity in cross-validation and 80%/75% in testing. Sample size was not statistically predetermined, and investigators were not blinded to group allocation. During validation, the model predicted progression to ophthalmopathy a median of roughly six months ahead of onset, with approximately 70% sensitivity and roughly 72% specificity. Most expanded thyroid clonotypes (frequency above 0.001) were also detected in blood, a finding suggesting that blood repertoires may reflect thyroid immune responses.

The TCR beta CDR3 regions were amplified from the RNA transcripts. A first-round RT-PCR of the TCR CDR3 used the HTBI primer set with the Qiagen OneStep RT-PCR kit. Libraries were constructed in a second round of multiplex PCR, after which size selection and purification were carried out. Paired-end sequencing of the libraries was performed with 100 bp reads on an Illumina HiSeq2000. In the original analysis: SOAPnuke was used to process the raw data, removing reads that contained adapters or uncalled bases, had a mean Phred below 15, or lacked an exact match to the constant primer or identifier. COPE v1.2.5 was used to merge high-quality paired reads, and clonotypes were defined as unique nucleotide sequences. MiTCR v1.1 was used to align clonotypes to the IMGT TRBV, TRBD and TRBJ reference segments. Only V-J combinations with frequency above 0.0001, covering about 99% of repertoires, were analysed. The TCS score was defined as the ratio of F50 (clonal expansion) to E x V (chaos), calculated using BLOSUM62-based TCRdist between CDR3 peptides within each V-J. Welch's t-statistics and random forest reduced roughly 530 V-J features to some 14, which were used in a naive Bayes classifier (R e1071). Through fastp at Q25 and MiXCR, TCRdb rebuilt clones from the public reads, retaining in-frame beta chains. CDR3 protein sequences are deduplicated, and each keeps its most common genes and DNA. The V and J calls here are based on TCRdb, not the publication. Counted in this sample were 540,000 or so distinct CDR3 sequences; about a sixth of them appeared once. The ten largest clones add up to under 7.5% of the sample.

Relative to germline, V is 1 base shorter and J is 2 bases shorter, with 9 bases between their ends. CDR1 SGHTA and CDR2 FQGNSA were looked up in the germline V gene. From its cysteine to its phenylalanine, the CDR3 spans 15 amino acids. The retained sequence is limited to the CDR3, 45 bases, with the frame set at the first base. A patient counted as having stable Graves' hyperthyroidism if no progression to ophthalmopathy occurred over 18 months of follow-up. Hyperthyroidism patients were newly diagnosed, with disease duration under 2 months, and aged 18 to 65 years. The study excluded patients with uncontrolled infections, other autoimmune diseases, pregnancy or lactation. Diagnoses relied on clinical symptoms, serum thyroxine and TRAb, thyroid ultrasound and orbital computed tomography. PBMCs were isolated from about 9 ml of fresh peripheral blood by Ficoll-Paque density gradient centrifugation. Total RNA was extracted with Trizol reagent, and quality was checked on an Agilent 2100 Bioanalyzer.

This clonotype was seen repeatedly, ten times or more. No antigen is known for it. Base qualities are not provided; no much larger clone lies one nucleotide away. Input material: blood. The V gene is TRBV7-2 and the J gene is TRBJ2-1; the D region possibly corresponds to TRBD2 (5 bases align). This receptor was taken from a woman in her twenties or thirties with Graves' hyperthyroidism. The nucleotide sequence is given as TGTGCCAGCAGCTTAGGGGTGCGGGCCTACAATGAGCAGTTCTTC. It is translated as CASSLGVRAYNEQFF.